What follows is one T cell receptor (beta chain) and its context. In the original analysis: Amplifying reference gene primers gave estimates of nucleated cell counts. Using immunoSEQ multiplex PCR, the repertoire was profiled, and TCRdb retains in-frame clones only, with some absent. From that table come the V and J calls and clone size; the DNA was used to work out D and trimming. The data contain approximately 100,000 clones, 88% of them seen just once; the ten biggest clones take up under 7%. The record originates from a study of blood T cell repertoires in COVID-19. The CDR3 runs to 15 residues. Germline loops: CDR1 SNHLY, CDR2 FYNNEI. V was clipped by 2 bases and J by 3 bases; unmatched bases: 5.

Sequenced sample: peripheral blood. The sequence came from a woman aged 55-70 years with acute or convalescent COVID-19. This chain connects TRBV2 to TRBJ1-1; 8 bases fit TRBD1. Here the CDR3 reads CASSEQGARDTEAFF. The CDR3 nucleotides read TGTGCCAGCAGTGAACAGGGGGCGCGGGACACTGAAGCTTTCTTT.